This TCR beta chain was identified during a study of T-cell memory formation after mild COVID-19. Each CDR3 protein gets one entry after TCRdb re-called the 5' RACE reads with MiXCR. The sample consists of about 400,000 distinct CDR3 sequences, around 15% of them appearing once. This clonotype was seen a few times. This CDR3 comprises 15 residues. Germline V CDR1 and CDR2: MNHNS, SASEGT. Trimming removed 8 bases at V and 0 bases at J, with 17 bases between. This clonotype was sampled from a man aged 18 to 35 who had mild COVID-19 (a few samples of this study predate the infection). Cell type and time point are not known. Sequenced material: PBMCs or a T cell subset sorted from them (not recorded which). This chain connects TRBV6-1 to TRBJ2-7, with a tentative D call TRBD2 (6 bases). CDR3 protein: CASGLGGDGSYEQYF. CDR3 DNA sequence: TGTGCCAGCGGATTGGGAGGCGACGGCTCCTACGAGCAGTACTTC.